This T cell receptor beta chain was profiled in a study of Graves' ophthalmopathy and Graves' hyperthyroidism (dated by TCRdb to about 2018). Notes on the research overall: Hyperthyroidism was defined as stable when no progression to ophthalmopathy occurred within 18 months of follow-up. To explore V-J signatures that separate ophthalmopathy from hyperthyroidism, a discovery set of around 97 patients was enrolled, consisting of 40 to 45 with ophthalmopathy and some 59 with stable hyperthyroidism. In total, 135 blood samples were TCR-sequenced: some 40 ophthalmopathy, some 75 hyperthyroidism and some 17 hyperthyroidism-to-ophthalmopathy patients. TCR beta repertoire signatures were used to distinguish Graves' ophthalmopathy from Graves' hyperthyroidism and to predict progression to ophthalmopathy. An independent validation cohort was composed of 18 hyperthyroidism patients and roughly 16 patients who later progressed from hyperthyroidism to ophthalmopathy. In over 5 hyperthyroidism patients, the T-cell repertoire of thyroid tissue was compared with the T-cell repertoire of blood. After sampling, hyperthyroidism patients received methimazole starting at 30 mg daily, and ophthalmopathy patients received high-dose intravenous methylprednisolone. What the work shows at the level of the full study, not this receptor alone: Most of the expanded thyroid clonotypes with a frequency above 0.001 were also detected in blood, and it was suggested that the thyroid immune response may be reflected by blood repertoires. In cross-validation, the 13-signature model distinguished ophthalmopathy from stable hyperthyroidism with about 89% sensitivity and 81.08% specificity, while in the test set the corresponding values were roughly 80% and 75%. Sample size was not predetermined statistically, and investigators were not blinded to group allocation. In validation, the model predicted ophthalmopathy progression with nearly 71% sensitivity and around 72% specificity; 12 predicted patients were CT-confirmed with GO in a median of roughly 6.8 months.

CDR1 and CDR2 were assigned from the germline V gene as SQVTM and ANQGSEA. The CDR3 runs 14 amino acids, cysteine and phenylalanine included. The read is trimmed to its CDR3 DNA, 42 bases read in frame from base 1. V drops 0 bases and J drops 1 base, leaving 10 bases in between. This clonotype came up a few times. The antigen it recognizes is unknown. No quality values exist for individual bases; no much larger clone is one base distant. TCR beta CDR3 regions were amplified from RNA transcripts for repertoire sequencing. The first round of RT-PCR was done with HTBI primers and the Qiagen OneStep RT-PCR kit, and was followed by a second round of multiplex PCR, then size selection and purification. The libraries underwent paired-end sequencing with 100 bp reads on an Illumina HiSeq2000. In the source study's methods: Reads were processed with SOAPnuke, discarding reads with adapters, uncalled bases, mean Phred below 15, or no exact constant-primer or identifier match. High-quality paired reads were merged with COPE v1.2.5. Each unique nucleotide sequence was treated as a clonotype, and MiTCR v1.1 was used to align the clonotypes to the IMGT TRB V, D and J references. Analysis was restricted to V-J combinations with a frequency above 0.0001, which covered about 99% of repertoires. A TCR clonal expansion and chaos score per V-J combination was defined as the ratio of F50 clonal expansion to chaos observed in the TCRdist matrix. Features were reduced by Welch's t-statistics and random forest to 10 to 15 V-J combinations, which fed a naive Bayes classifier. The Morisita-Horn index was used to measure how similar the thyroid and blood repertoires were. TCRdb's own reprocessing of the public reads used fastp at Q25 and MiXCR and kept productive beta chains. Merged by CDR3 protein, the rows form single entries marked with the most common genes and DNA. Here the V and J calls rest on TCRdb's processing, not on the authors' analysis. The sample table records around 1,200,000 distinct CDR3 sequences; less than 45% of these occur just once. Around 10% of the sample goes to the ten largest clones.

Hyperthyroidism patients were newly diagnosed, with disease duration under 2 months, and aged 18 to 65 years. Patients were excluded if they had other autoimmune diseases, uncontrolled infections, pregnancy or lactation. Clinical symptoms, serum thyroxine, TRAb, thyroid ultrasound and orbital computed tomography were used for diagnosis. Total RNA was extracted with Trizol reagent and quality-checked on an Agilent 2100 Bioanalyzer. This TCR came from an adult man with Graves' hyperthyroidism. Specimen: peripheral blood or thyroid tissue (not recorded which). The chain links TRBV29-1 with TRBJ2-7, with no reliable assignment of the D segment. The sequence in DNA is TGCAGCGTTGAAGAGCCAGGAAAGTCCTACGAGCAGTACTTC. This translates into CSVEEPGKSYEQYF.